The sequence of this T cell receptor beta chain was determined in a study of cytomegalovirus exposure and HLA in healthy donors. General study points: The study assumed roughly uniform donor sequencing depth for presence/absence analyses. Common viral pathogens were later found to be apparently linked to several of the most significant clusters.

In regard to this clone: The antigen remains unidentified.

From germline, CDR1 is KGHSH and CDR2 LQKENI. V was shortened by 5 bases and J by 2 bases, with 9 bases between the two germline ends. There are 13 residues in the CDR3. With 60 Vbeta and 13 Jbeta primers, the PCR was carried out. Only in-frame clones appear in the TCRdb table, and some are missing; sequencing was by immunoSEQ multiplex PCR. This table has around 160,000 clones, approximately 83% appearing once. The sequence was obtained from a woman aged 18-29 years in good health and CMV-seronegative. The sample was PBMCs. The V gene is TRBV18, the J gene TRBJ1-2; D unresolved. This CDR3 reads CASSAGQNYGYTF. The CDR3 DNA sequence: TGTGCCAGCTCAGCAGGTCAGAACTATGGCTACACCTTC.